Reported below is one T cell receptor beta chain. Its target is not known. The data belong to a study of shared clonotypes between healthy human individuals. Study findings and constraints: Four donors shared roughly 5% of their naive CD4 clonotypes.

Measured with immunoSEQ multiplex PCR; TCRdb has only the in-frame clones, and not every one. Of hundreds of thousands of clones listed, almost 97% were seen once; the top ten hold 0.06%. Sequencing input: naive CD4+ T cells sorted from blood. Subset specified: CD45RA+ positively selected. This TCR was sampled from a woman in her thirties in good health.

DNA for the CDR3: TGTGCCAGCAGTGAAAATACGCCAGGGTGGGCCTATGGCTACACCTTC. Its protein product is CASSENTPGWAYGYTF. This chain links TRBV2 with TRBJ1-2, with D possibly TRBD1 on 5 matching bases. The V gene's germline CDR1 is SNHLY and CDR2 FYNNEI. V was pared by 2 bases and J by 4 bases, with 17 bases between. The CDR3 runs 16 residues.